This TCR beta chain stems from a study of blood T cell repertoires in COVID-19. Germline assignment: CDR1 SGHTS and CDR2 YDEGEE. This CDR3 region has 14 residues. Trimming removed 6 bases from V and 5 bases from J, with 17 bases in between. The protocol was immunoSEQ multiplex PCR, while the TCRdb copy is restricted to in-frame clones and leaves out a portion. The sample has some 220,000 clones, 84% seen once; the top ten hold approximately 5.1%. Sequenced input: peripheral blood. The clonotype was recovered from a woman in her sixties or seventies who had recovered from COVID-19. The chain carries TRBV5-8 and TRBJ1-1, with a possible D match to TRBD1 (6 bases). This CDR3 is CASKVGGPGTEAFF. As DNA, the CDR3 is TGTGCCAGCAAGGTCGGGGGGCCGGGGACTGAAGCTTTCTTT.